A selection of T cell receptor beta chains follows, all from one sample in a study of untreated major depressive disorder. Some clones are missing from TCRdb's copy, which holds only in-frame ones; the method was immunoSEQ multiplex PCR. The sample comprises approximately 20,000 clones, approximately 81% of which are singletons, and about 0.82% rests with the top ten. Sequencing used CD4+ T cells from PBMCs. All receptors derive from a woman aged 25-40 years in good health. Both conserved end residues are part of each CDR3. Fields, in order: CDR3 protein, V gene.

cdr3_aa: CASSFIPARNTEAFF
v_call: TRBV27

cdr3_aa: CASSSGTGTVDKNIQYF
v_call: TRBV5-5

cdr3_aa: CASSQVPTSGRDTQYF
v_call: TRBV4-2

cdr3_aa: CASSFPGLAGSVLLQFF
v_call: TRBV11-3

cdr3_aa: CARGTNGDTQYF
v_call: TRBV2

cdr3_aa: CASSQVYRGTEAFF
v_call: TRBV14

cdr3_aa: CASSPRKMNTEAFF
v_call: TRBV19

cdr3_aa: CASSVSGSGTDTQYF
v_call: TRBV19

cdr3_aa: CASSPSTLGETQYF
v_call: TRBV7-9

cdr3_aa: CASSRTGTDNEKLFF
v_call: TRBV4-1

cdr3_aa: CASSEFPAYEQYF
v_call: TRBV2

cdr3_aa: CASSESPGLASDNEQFF
v_call: TRBV10-1

cdr3_aa: CASSLRTSGKGTGELFF
v_call: TRBV5-4

cdr3_aa: CASSQGASTGYIQYF
v_call: TRBV4-2

cdr3_aa: CARGDRASPLHF
v_call: TRBV30

cdr3_aa: CASSQDERGPYYNEQFF
v_call: TRBV4-1

cdr3_aa: CASSPLGWVSYEQYF
v_call: TRBV7-9

cdr3_aa: CASSPQLALSSYEQYF
v_call: TRBV18

cdr3_aa: CASSLGDSGNTIYF
v_call: TRBV5-1

cdr3_aa: CASSSAVKNIQYF
v_call: TRBV27

cdr3_aa: CATSLGRAETQYF
v_call: TRBV15

cdr3_aa: CASRKIAGGPWDIQYF
v_call: TRBV28

cdr3_aa: CASSQGVSRKQETQYF
v_call: TRBV4-3

cdr3_aa: CASSFDYNSPLHF
v_call: TRBV27

cdr3_aa: CASLAGGRNEQFF
v_call: TRBV2

cdr3_aa: CAWSPGNDYGYTF
v_call: TRBV30

cdr3_aa: CAISDGQDRYF
v_call: TRBV10-3

cdr3_aa: CSVDEGLVGTQYF
v_call: TRBV29-1

cdr3_aa: CASSLAQITDTQYF
v_call: TRBV27

cdr3_aa: CASSEAGGNPVYGYTF
v_call: TRBV6-1

cdr3_aa: CASSRGYGETQYF
v_call: TRBV7-2

cdr3_aa: CASSFYITNTDTQYF
v_call: TRBV5-4

cdr3_aa: CASSQVLWGSNQPQHF
v_call: TRBV4-1

cdr3_aa: CASSVKQGGYQPQHF
v_call: TRBV19

cdr3_aa: CASGLTNPGQGAIEQYF
v_call: TRBV12-5

cdr3_aa: CASQDRTSYGYTF
v_call: TRBV19

cdr3_aa: CASRSLTSGSLEELFF
v_call: TRBV2

cdr3_aa: CAWSSSTTGQNTEAFF
v_call: TRBV30

cdr3_aa: CATSPLTGSGELFF
v_call: TRBV6-1

cdr3_aa: CASSYAGDNTEAFF
v_call: TRBV6-6

cdr3_aa: CAIWGGTREKLFF
v_call: TRBV10-3

cdr3_aa: CASSMQAGSYGYTF
v_call: TRBV19

cdr3_aa: CASRVPGAVRPQHF
v_call: TRBV2

cdr3_aa: CASTLLGRPSEETQYF
v_call: TRBV28

cdr3_aa: CASSLRDRPNQPQHF
v_call: TRBV28

cdr3_aa: CASSGDSLANTGELFF
v_call: TRBV2

cdr3_aa: CASIGGTSGSHEQFF
v_call: TRBV6-1

cdr3_aa: CASSFAGTSNKSKQYF
v_call: TRBV7-2

cdr3_aa: CASRQGDSYEQYF
v_call: TRBV12-5

cdr3_aa: CASSLAGRRIGELFF
v_call: TRBV7-9

cdr3_aa: CASSLAVAGGQETQYF
v_call: TRBV5-4

cdr3_aa: CASSSVQGMGGYTF
v_call: TRBV7-9

cdr3_aa: CASSFIDRGGSNQPQHF
v_call: TRBV4-2

cdr3_aa: CASSPPGTSEYNEQFF
v_call: TRBV18